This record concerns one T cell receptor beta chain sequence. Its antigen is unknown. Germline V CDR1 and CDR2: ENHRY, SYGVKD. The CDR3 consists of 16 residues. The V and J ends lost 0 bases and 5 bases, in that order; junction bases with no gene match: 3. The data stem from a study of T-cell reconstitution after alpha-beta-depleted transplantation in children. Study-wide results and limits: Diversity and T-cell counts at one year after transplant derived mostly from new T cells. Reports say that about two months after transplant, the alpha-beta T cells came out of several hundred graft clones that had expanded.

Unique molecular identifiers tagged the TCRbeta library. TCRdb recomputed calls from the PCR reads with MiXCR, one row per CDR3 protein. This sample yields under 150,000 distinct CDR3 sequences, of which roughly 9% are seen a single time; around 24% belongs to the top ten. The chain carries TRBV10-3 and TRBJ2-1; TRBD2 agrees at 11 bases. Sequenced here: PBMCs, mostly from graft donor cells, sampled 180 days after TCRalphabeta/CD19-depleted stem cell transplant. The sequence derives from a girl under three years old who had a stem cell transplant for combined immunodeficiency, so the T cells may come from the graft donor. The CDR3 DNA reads TGTGCCATCAGTGAGTCGAGGGGACTAGCGGACAATGAGCAGTTCTTC. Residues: CAISESRGLADNEQFF.